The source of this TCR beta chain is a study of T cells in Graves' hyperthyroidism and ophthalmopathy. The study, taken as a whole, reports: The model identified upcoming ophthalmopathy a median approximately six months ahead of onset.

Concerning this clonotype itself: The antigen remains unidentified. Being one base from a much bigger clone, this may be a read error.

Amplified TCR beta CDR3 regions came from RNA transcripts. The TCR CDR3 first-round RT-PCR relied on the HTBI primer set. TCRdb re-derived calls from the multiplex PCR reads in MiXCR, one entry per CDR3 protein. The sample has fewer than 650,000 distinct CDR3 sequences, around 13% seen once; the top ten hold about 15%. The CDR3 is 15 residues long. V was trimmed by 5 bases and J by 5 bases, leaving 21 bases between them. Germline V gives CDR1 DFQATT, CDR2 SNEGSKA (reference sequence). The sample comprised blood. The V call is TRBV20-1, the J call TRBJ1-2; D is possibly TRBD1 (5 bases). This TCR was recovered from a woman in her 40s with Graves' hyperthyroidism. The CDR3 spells CSASLPRDGEYGYTF. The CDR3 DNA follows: TGCAGTGCTTCCCTACCCCGGGACGGCGAGTATGGCTACACCTTC.